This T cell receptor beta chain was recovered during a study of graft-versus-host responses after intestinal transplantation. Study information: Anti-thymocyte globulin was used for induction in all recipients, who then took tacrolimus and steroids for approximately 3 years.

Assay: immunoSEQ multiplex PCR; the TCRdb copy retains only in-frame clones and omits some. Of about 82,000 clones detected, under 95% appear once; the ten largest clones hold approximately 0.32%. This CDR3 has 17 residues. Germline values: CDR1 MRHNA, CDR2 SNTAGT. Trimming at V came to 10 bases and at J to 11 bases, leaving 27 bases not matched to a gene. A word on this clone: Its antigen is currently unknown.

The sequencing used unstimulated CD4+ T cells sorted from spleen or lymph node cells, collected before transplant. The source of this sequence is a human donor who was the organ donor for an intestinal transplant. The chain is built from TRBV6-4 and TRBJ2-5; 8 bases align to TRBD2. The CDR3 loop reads CATWTSPKLRGVVEQYF. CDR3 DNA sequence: TGTGCCACCTGGACTAGCCCTAAACTCAGGGGAGTAGTGGAGCAGTACTTC.